The rows below give T cell receptor beta chains drawn from one sample of a study of blood T cells in healthy people across ages. MiXCR was run by TCRdb on the 5' RACE reads, yielding one entry per CDR3 protein. The table has 1.2 million to 1.5 million distinct CDR3 sequences, 42% seen once. Input material: blood. These receptor sequences come from a woman aged 18 to 35 in good health. Both conserved end residues are trimmed from each CDR3. Fields, in order: J gene, V gene, CDR3 protein.

J gene: TRBJ2-3; V gene: TRBV20-1; CDR3 protein: SARDEASGRVDTQY
J gene: TRBJ2-5; V gene: TRBV20-1; CDR3 protein: SARLLRQETQY
J gene: TRBJ2-7; V gene: TRBV6-1; CDR3 protein: ASTKQGVKY
J gene: TRBJ1-2; V gene: TRBV7-3; CDR3 protein: ASSFAGSKGGNYGYT
J gene: TRBJ1-1; V gene: TRBV27; CDR3 protein: ASSLLAGVYTEAF
J gene: TRBJ2-2; V gene: TRBV2; CDR3 protein: ASSEVEGSNTGELF
J gene: TRBJ2-1; V gene: TRBV2; CDR3 protein: ASSASGPSYNEQF
J gene: TRBJ2-4; V gene: TRBV3-1; CDR3 protein: ASSRTLAGEKLAKNIQY
J gene: TRBJ2-6; V gene: TRBV4-3; CDR3 protein: ASSQDLGVGANVLT
J gene: TRBJ2-3; V gene: TRBV20-1; CDR3 protein: SASAGADTQY
J gene: TRBJ1-2; V gene: TRBV6-6; CDR3 protein: ASSYDVNYGYT
J gene: TRBJ2-7; V gene: TRBV5-1; CDR3 protein: ASKPSRLTYEQY
J gene: TRBJ2-3; V gene: TRBV5-1; CDR3 protein: ASSGPETGLSTDTQY
J gene: TRBJ2-4; V gene: TRBV12-3/TRBV12-4; CDR3 protein: ASSPSLNIQY
J gene: TRBJ2-7; V gene: TRBV20-1; CDR3 protein: SVITGLADFPEQY
J gene: TRBJ2-3; V gene: TRBV2; CDR3 protein: ASRKGEGRTDTQY
J gene: TRBJ1-2; V gene: TRBV9; CDR3 protein: ASSVEGRPDYGYT
J gene: TRBJ2-1; V gene: TRBV6-4; CDR3 protein: ASSDLKGDIQVRNEQF
J gene: TRBJ1-2; V gene: TRBV3-1; CDR3 protein: ASRFDGGLDGYT
J gene: TRBJ2-1; V gene: TRBV5-1; CDR3 protein: ASSWVAGDHNEQF
J gene: TRBJ2-2; V gene: TRBV2; CDR3 protein: ASSRQGANTGELF
J gene: TRBJ2-7; V gene: TRBV2; CDR3 protein: ASSEQVISSYEQY
J gene: TRBJ1-3; V gene: TRBV28; CDR3 protein: ASSFFGGNTIY
J gene: .; V gene: TRBV6-5; CDR3 protein: ASSYSHRVVKIAGGPTYEQY
J gene: TRBJ2-3; V gene: TRBV11-2; CDR3 protein: ASTRDRGTDTQY
J gene: TRBJ2-1; V gene: TRBV4-1; CDR3 protein: ASSQAGTSGVSKYNEQF
J gene: TRBJ1-2; V gene: TRBV5-1; CDR3 protein: ASSEGIYGYT
J gene: TRBJ2-2; V gene: TRBV20-1; CDR3 protein: SARVGGRNTGELF
J gene: TRBJ2-7; V gene: TRBV5-5; CDR3 protein: ASSPPGGSEQY
J gene: TRBJ1-2; V gene: TRBV6-4; CDR3 protein: ASSAVAGQGYGYT
J gene: TRBJ2-7; V gene: TRBV20-1; CDR3 protein: SARLTSGRDEQY
J gene: TRBJ2-1; V gene: TRBV5-8; CDR3 protein: ASSLELAGGPSYNEQF
J gene: TRBJ2-7; V gene: TRBV27; CDR3 protein: ASSTNAYEQY
J gene: TRBJ2-7; V gene: TRBV25-1; CDR3 protein: ASSAPLEDRSYEQY
J gene: TRBJ2-7; V gene: TRBV29-1; CDR3 protein: SVATGVGYEQY
J gene: TRBJ2-1; V gene: TRBV4-1; CDR3 protein: ASSQGTGGASYNEQF
J gene: TRBJ2-1; V gene: TRBV6-6; CDR3 protein: ASSDLVGGEEQF
J gene: TRBJ2-7; V gene: TRBV7-3; CDR3 protein: ASSLVAESSYEQY
J gene: TRBJ2-3; V gene: TRBV7-8; CDR3 protein: ASSSRQGYTDTQY
J gene: TRBJ2-3; V gene: TRBV20-1; CDR3 protein: SARDGRGFGTDTQY
J gene: TRBJ1-2; V gene: TRBV20-1; CDR3 protein: SAWVPDNYGYT
J gene: TRBJ2-5; V gene: TRBV5-1; CDR3 protein: ASSRGEGEETQY
J gene: TRBJ2-3; V gene: TRBV5-6; CDR3 protein: ASSPELPGQEADTQY
J gene: TRBJ1-5; V gene: TRBV4-2; CDR3 protein: ASGPDRGLGINQPQH
J gene: TRBJ2-2; V gene: TRBV5-1; CDR3 protein: ASSDDSVYTGELF
J gene: TRBJ2-3; V gene: TRBV28; CDR3 protein: ASSLGGILSDTQY
J gene: TRBJ2-1; V gene: TRBV5-1; CDR3 protein: ASSWGTSGYKTEEQF
J gene: TRBJ2-7; V gene: TRBV10-3; CDR3 protein: AISEPLAGAYEQY
J gene: .; V gene: TRBV6-6; CDR3 protein: ASSPDGLLCEQY
J gene: TRBJ1-4; V gene: TRBV5-1; CDR3 protein: ASSLGLGRGFEKLF